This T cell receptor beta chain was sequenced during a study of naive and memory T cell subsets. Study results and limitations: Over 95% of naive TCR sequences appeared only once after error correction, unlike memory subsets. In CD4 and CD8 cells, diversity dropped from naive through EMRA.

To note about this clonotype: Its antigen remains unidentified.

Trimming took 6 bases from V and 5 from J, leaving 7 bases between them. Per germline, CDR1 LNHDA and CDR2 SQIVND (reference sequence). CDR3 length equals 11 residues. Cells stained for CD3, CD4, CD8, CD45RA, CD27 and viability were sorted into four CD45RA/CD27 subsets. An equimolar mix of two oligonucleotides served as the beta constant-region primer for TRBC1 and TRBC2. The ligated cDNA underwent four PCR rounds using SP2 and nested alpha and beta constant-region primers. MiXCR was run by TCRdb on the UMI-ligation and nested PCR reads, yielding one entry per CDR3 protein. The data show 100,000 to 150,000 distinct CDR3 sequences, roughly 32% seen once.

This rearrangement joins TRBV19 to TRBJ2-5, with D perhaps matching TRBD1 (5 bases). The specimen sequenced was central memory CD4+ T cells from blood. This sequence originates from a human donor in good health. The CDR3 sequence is CASRSGETQYF. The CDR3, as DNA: TGTGCCAGTAGATCAGGGGAGACCCAGTACTTC. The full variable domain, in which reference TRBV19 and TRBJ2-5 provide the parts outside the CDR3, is DGGITQSPKYLFRKEGQNVTLSCEQNLNHDAMYWYRQDPGQGLRLIYYSQIVNDFQKGDIAEGYSVSREKKESFPLTVTSAQKNPTAFYLCASRSGETQYFGPGTRLLVL.